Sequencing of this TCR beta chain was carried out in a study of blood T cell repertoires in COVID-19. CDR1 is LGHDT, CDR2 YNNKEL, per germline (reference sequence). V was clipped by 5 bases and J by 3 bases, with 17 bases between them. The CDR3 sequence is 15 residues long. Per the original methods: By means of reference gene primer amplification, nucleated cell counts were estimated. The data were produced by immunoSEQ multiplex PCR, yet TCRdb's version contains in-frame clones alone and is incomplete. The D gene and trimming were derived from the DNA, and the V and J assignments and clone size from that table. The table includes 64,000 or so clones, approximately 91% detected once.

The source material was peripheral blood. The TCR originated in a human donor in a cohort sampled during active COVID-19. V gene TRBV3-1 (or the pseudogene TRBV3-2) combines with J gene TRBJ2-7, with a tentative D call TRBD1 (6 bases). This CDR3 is CASSDLDRPFYEQYF. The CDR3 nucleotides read TGTGCCAGCAGCGACCTAGACAGGCCCTTCTACGAGCAGTACTTC.